These 25 T cell receptor beta chains originate from one sample sequenced in a study of T-cell reconstitution after alpha-beta-depleted transplantation in children. Unique molecular identifiers were built into the TCRbeta library. TCRdb reanalysed the PCR reads using MiXCR and keeps one entry per CDR3 protein. The repertoire holds 200,000 to 250,000 distinct CDR3 sequences, around 9.9% seen once, with 28% in the top ten. This specimen consisted of PBMCs, obtained before TCRalphabeta/CD19-depleted stem cell transplant. The origin of the receptors is a child in the first two years of life with acute myeloid leukemia, due to receive a stem cell transplant.

This clonotype was detected only a few times. V usage is TRBV7-9 and J usage is TRBJ1-4, with TRBD1 matching over 7 bases. V lost 7 bases to trimming and J lost 8 bases; unmatched junction nucleotides: 7. CDR3 length: 13 residues. Germline CDR1 and CDR2: SEHNR and FQNEAQ (reference sequence). Here the CDR3 DNA reads TGTGCCAGCACCCAGGGGGAGGAAGAAAAACTGTTTTTT. It yields the protein CASTQGEEEKLFF.

This clonotype was found a few times. This sequence joins TRBV19 and TRBJ1-1; D ambiguous. Trimming removed 5 bases from V and 5 bases from J, with 18 bases in between. Germline CDR1 LNHDA, CDR2 SQIVND (reference sequence). This CDR3 has 15 residues. The CDR3 sequence: CASSFQDGSRTEAFF. In DNA form, the CDR3 reads TGTGCCAGTAGTTTCCAGGACGGGAGTCGGACTGAAGCTTTCTTT.

Many counts were recorded for this clonotype. A much larger clone differs from this one at a single base, so this may be a read error. For the CDR3, the DNA is TGTGCCAGCAGGGACACCGGGGAGCTGTTTTTT. It is translated as CASRDTGELFF. This chain uses TRBV11-3 with TRBJ2-2; D is unresolved. This CDR3 has 11 residues. The V end was cut by 6 bases, the J end by 3 bases, with 2 bases between. CDR1 is SGHNT and CDR2 is YENEEA in the germline V gene.

This clonotype was recorded at least ten times. The chain is built from TRBV6-1 and TRBJ1-2, with 9 bases fitting TRBD1. The V and J ends lost 7 bases and 7 bases, in that order; junction bases with no gene match: 4. The germline CDR1 and CDR2 sequences are MNHNS and SASEGT. The CDR3 is 12 amino acids. The CDR3 DNA follows: TGTGCCAGCATGAGGGACAGGGTTGGCTACACCTTC. Amino acids: CASMRDRVGYTF.

The sample holds many counts of this clonotype. The gene calls are TRBV28 and TRBJ2-3; no reliable D call. The CDR3 length is 12 residues. Per germline, CDR1 MDHEN and CDR2 SYDVKM. Trimming shortened V by 11 bases and J by 2 bases, and 11 bases separated the two germline ends. Written as DNA, the CDR3 is TGTGCCGTTGGCAGACACACAGATACGCAGTATTTT. Protein product: CAVGRHTDTQYF.

This clonotype was observed many times. This chain links TRBV20-1 with TRBJ2-3; 11 bases agree with TRBD2. Germline loops: CDR1 DFQATT, CDR2 SNEGSKA (reference sequence). Trimming removed 6 bases from V and 2 bases from J; junction bases left unmatched: 4. The CDR3 sequence is 14 residues long. The CDR3 nucleotides read TGCAGTGCGATTAGCGGGAGGGTCACAGATACGCAGTATTTT. It encodes CSAISGRVTDTQYF.

In this sample, this clonotype turned up many times. One end of the junction does not line up with germline, which may come from a read error. The chain uses TRBV5-1 and TRBJ2-1, with D hard to call. The CDR3 covers 12 residues. CDR1 is SGHRS and CDR2 is YFSETQ in the germline V gene. The CDR3 spells CASSLVYNEQFF. CDR3 DNA: TGTGCCAGCAGTTTGGTTTACAATGAGCAGTTCTTC. Full variable domain (rest looked up from reference TRBV5-1 and TRBJ2-1): KAGVTQTPRYLIKTRGQQVTLSCSPISGHRSVSWYQQTPGQGLQFLFEYFSETQRNKGNFPGRFSGRQFSNSRSEMNVSTLELGDSALYLCASSLVYNEQFFGPGTRLTVL.

This clonotype showed up many times. The CDR3 bases are TGTGCCAGCAGCCTCCAGGCCGGAGACCTTATTCAGTACTTC. Translation gives CASSLQAGDLIQYF. The V call is TRBV7-9, the J call TRBJ2-4; D not certain. Looked up from germline, CDR1 is SEHNR and CDR2 is FQNEAQ (reference sequence). V was trimmed by 5 bases and J by 10 bases, leaving 18 bases between them. This CDR3 spans 14 amino acids.

This clonotype appeared many times. V is TRBV28 and J is TRBJ2-7; D not resolved. V was pared by 2 bases and J by 5 bases, with 4 bases between. Per germline, CDR1 MDHEN and CDR2 SYDVKM. This CDR3 has 11 amino acids. The CDR3: CASSLGNEQYF. The CDR3 DNA reads as TGTGCCAGCAGTTTAGGGAACGAGCAGTACTTC.

As for this clonotype: Just one base apart from a much larger clone, this may be a read error. This rearrangement joins TRBV7-2 to TRBJ2-2, with D perhaps TRBD2 (5 bases). CDR3 length equals 14 residues. CDR1 is SGHTA, CDR2 FQGNSA, per germline. CDR3 amino acids: CASSSGRHTGELSF. The CDR3 DNA is TGTGCCAGCAGCTCCGGACGGCACACCGGGGAGCTGTCTTTT.

This clonotype was seen ten or more times. The chain links TRBV7-2 to TRBJ1-2; D might be TRBD1 (5 bases). The CDR3 runs 12 residues. V lost 0 bases and J lost 7, with 6 bases in between. CDR1 and CDR2 (germline): SGHTA, FQGNSA. The DNA of the CDR3 is TGTGCCAGCAGCTTAGCCAGGGTTGGCTACACCTTC. Its translation: CASSLARVGYTF.

On this clonotype itself: This sequence may be a read error, since a much larger clone differs from it by one base. V usage is TRBV3-1 and J usage is TRBJ2-7; no definite D call. Looked up from germline, CDR1 is LGHDT and CDR2 is YNNKEL (reference sequence). The CDR3 loop spans 14 amino acids. Here the CDR3 reads CACSLHSHPYEQYF. For the CDR3, the DNA is TGTGCCTGCAGCCTCCACAGCCACCCCTACGAGCAGTACTTC.

This clonotype has at least ten counts. Relative to the germline gene, one junction end is altered; a read error may explain this. The J gene is TRBJ2-5, the V gene TRBV11-2; D uncertain. Germline CDR1 is SGHAT and CDR2 is FQNNGV. The CDR3 contains 13 residues. As DNA, the CDR3 is TGTGCCAGCAGCTTAGACCCCTCGGCCGCTTCCATCTTC. Its protein is CASSLDPSAASIF.

In its sample, this clonotype was seen many times. The CDR3 region is CSAVGDKFPSEQYF. The DNA for the CDR3 is TGCAGTGCTGTAGGGGACAAGTTTCCCTCCGAGCAGTACTTC. This chain uses TRBV20-1 with TRBJ2-7, with D tentatively TRBD1 (6 bases). Germline assignment: CDR1 DFQATT and CDR2 SNEGSKA (reference sequence). V gave up 5 bases and J gave up 6 bases, with 20 bases separating them. The CDR3 covers 14 residues.

The sample holds many counts of this clonotype. This chain links TRBV7-8 with TRBJ2-7; TRBD2 matches 16 bases. The CDR3 extends over 18 amino acids. V trimming: 5 bases; J trimming: 3 bases; junction bases outside the gene matches: 10. The germline gives CDR1 SGHVS, CDR2 FQNEAQ. The DNA of the CDR3 is TGTGCCAGCAGCCCCTCGGGGACTAGCGGGAGGGGGAACTACGAGCAGTACTTC. Amino acids: CASSPSGTSGRGNYEQYF.

Worth noting for this clonotype: At one end the junction does not follow the germline gene, possibly because of a read error. CDR3 sequence reads: CASTLIPGLAFGVLFF. CDR3 nucleotide sequence: TGTGCCAGTACCCTAATACCGGGACTAGCGTTCGGGGTGCTGTTTTTC. The chain joins TRBV19 to TRBJ2-2; 10 nucleotides line up with TRBD2. The CDR3 contains 16 residues. CDR1 and CDR2 (germline): LNHDA, SQIVND (reference sequence). The whole variable domain, filled in from reference TRBV19 and TRBJ2-2, reads DGGITQSPKYLFRKEGQNVTLSCEQNLNHDAMYWYRQDPGQGLRLIYYSQIVNDFQKGDIAEGYSVSREKKESFPLTVTSAQKNPTAFYLCASTLIPGLAFGVLFFGEGSRLTVL.

This clonotype was counted ten times or more. This chain links TRBV5-1 with TRBJ1-3, with a possible D match to TRBD1 (6 bases). The V end was cut by 3 bases, the J end by 2 bases, with 9 bases between. In germline, CDR1 is SGHRS, CDR2 YFSETQ. This CDR3 contains 14 residues. The CDR3 sequence is CASSSGAAGNTIYF. The CDR3 DNA reads as TGCGCCAGCAGCTCAGGGGCGGCTGGAAACACCATATATTTT.

Concerning this clonotype: Since a much larger clone is just one base distant, this may be a read error. This sequence joins TRBV6-1 and TRBJ1-2; D is possibly TRBD1 (6 bases). This CDR3 has 17 amino acids. Per the germline V gene, CDR1 is MNHNS and CDR2 is SASEGT. CDR3 nucleotide sequence: TGTGCCAGCAGTCCGAGATCCACAGGGAAGTTTAACTATGGCGACACCTTC. Its protein product is CASSPRSTGKFNYGDTF.

This clonotype was seen many times. One end of the junction varies from germline; a read error may be responsible. The chain links TRBV20-1 to TRBJ2-1, with 8 bases fitting TRBD2. Germline values: CDR1 DFQATT, CDR2 SNEGSKA (reference sequence). This CDR3 has 14 residues. The CDR3 spells CSVRQREWYNEQFF. The CDR3, as DNA: TGCAGTGTTAGACAGCGGGAGTGGTACAATGAGCAGTTCTTC.

This clonotype was picked up many times. CDR3 in DNA: TGTGCCAGCAGCCTCACTAGCGGGGTCACAGATACGCAGTATTTT. It yields the protein CASSLTSGVTDTQYF. The chain has TRBV7-2 and TRBJ2-3; TRBD2 matches at 10 bases. With V trimmed by 5 bases and J by 2 bases, 4 bases remained unmatched. Germline CDR1 SGHTA, CDR2 FQGNSA. CDR3 length: 15 amino acids.

This clonotype was counted many times. The chain is built from TRBV7-2 and TRBJ2-1; perhaps TRBD1 as D (6 bases). This CDR3 is built from 14 residues. The V gene lost 5 bases and the J gene lost 6 bases, with 14 bases spanning the gap. Germline V gives CDR1 SGHTA, CDR2 FQGNSA. The CDR3 protein is CASSENRVPNEQFF. Written as DNA, the CDR3 is TGTGCCAGCAGCGAGAACAGGGTTCCCAATGAGCAGTTCTTC.

This CDR3 reads CASSLSAEGDEQFF. CDR3 sequence (DNA): TGTGCCAGCAGCTTATCCGCGGAGGGAGATGAGCAGTTCTTC. The chain couples TRBV11-2 to TRBJ2-1; TRBD2 might be the D (6 bases). Trimming cost V 2 bases and J 8 bases, with 13 bases left between them. The germline gives CDR1 SGHAT, CDR2 FQNNGV. The CDR3 has 14 residues.

This clonotype was seen at least ten times. V is TRBV6-5 and J is TRBJ1-1, with D possibly matching TRBD1 (6 bases). Trimming removed 2 bases from V and 6 bases from J, with 16 bases in between. This CDR3 region has 15 residues. Looked up from germline, CDR1 is MNHEY and CDR2 is SVGAGI. CDR3 amino acids: CASSYPTQGMAEAFF. The CDR3 bases are TGTGCCAGCAGTTACCCCACACAGGGTATGGCTGAAGCTTTCTTT.

This clonotype occurred many times. CDR3 loop: CASTWVVGQARYEQYF. CDR3 DNA sequence: TGTGCCAGCACTTGGGTGGTGGGACAGGCCCGCTACGAGCAGTACTTC. J is TRBJ2-7 and V is TRBV12-3 or TRBV12-4, with 8 bases lining up with TRBD1. V was pared by 7 bases and J by 3 bases, with 14 bases of the junction left unmatched. This CDR3 contains 16 residues.

This clonotype was picked up many times. The rearrangement uses TRBV12-3 or TRBV12-4 and TRBJ2-1; the match to TRBD2 covers 9 bases. The length of the CDR3 is 17 residues. V lost 2 bases to trimming and J lost 6 bases; unmatched junction nucleotides: 11. Here the CDR3 reads CASSLWAGGSQINEQFF. For the CDR3, the DNA is TGTGCCAGCAGTTTATGGGCGGGGGGGTCTCAAATCAATGAGCAGTTCTTC.